The 27 T cell receptor beta chains below come from one sample, sequenced in a study of T cells in localized non-small cell lung cancer. TCRdb's copy holds only in-frame clones and misses some; the assay was immunoSEQ multiplex PCR. The data show 30,000 to 40,000 clones, with roughly 90% seen just once and more than 4% held by the top ten. This material consisted of peripheral blood, taken before any cancer treatment. These receptors were collected from a man aged 35-69 years with stage I lung adenocarcinoma.

V and J are TRBV19 and TRBJ2-5; D might be TRBD1 or TRBD2, each matching 6 bases. Germline assignment: CDR1 LNHDA and CDR2 SQIVND (reference sequence). Trimming took off 3 bases at V and 2 bases at J, with 13 bases between the two ends. CDR3 length equals 15 residues. The CDR3 sequence: CASSIGQGRQETQYF. In nucleotides, the CDR3 is TGTGCCAGTAGTATTGGGCAGGGGAGGCAAGAGACCCAGTACTTC.

As concerns this clone: A junction end diverges from the germline sequence, so it may reflect a read error. J is TRBJ2-7 and V is TRBV2, with 8 positions matching TRBD1. The CDR3 covers 11 residues. In germline, CDR1 is SNHLY, CDR2 FYNNEI. The CDR3 DNA follows: TGTGCCAGCAGTGAGCGGACAGGGCCGGACTTC. This codes for CASSERTGPDF. The variable domain in full, with the rest retrieved from reference TRBV2 and TRBJ2-7, is EPEVTQTPSHQVTQMGQEVILRCVPISNHLYFYWYRQILGQKVEFLVSFYNNEISEKSEIFDDQFSVERPDGSNFTLKIRSTKLEDSAMYFCASSERTGPDFGPGTRLTVT.

The chain links TRBV11-3 to TRBJ1-1; the D gene is possibly TRBD1 (6 bases). Germline CDR1 and CDR2: SGHNT and YENEEA. The V and J ends lost 2 bases and 1 base respectively, with 11 bases between them. The CDR3 extends over 15 amino acids. The CDR3 DNA reads as TGTGCCAGCAGCTTATCGGGGGCCGGGAACACTGAAGCTTTCTTT. As protein: CASSLSGAGNTEAFF.

There are a few counts of this clone. The chain combines TRBV11-2 with TRBJ2-1, with D perhaps matching TRBD2 (5 bases). Germline V gives CDR1 SGHAT, CDR2 FQNNGV. The V end lost 2 bases, the J end lost 7 bases, and 15 bases lay between the germline ends. The CDR3 is made up of 15 amino acids. CDR3 in amino acids: CASSLMDSRGNEQFF. The CDR3 DNA reads as TGTGCCAGCAGCTTAATGGACTCTCGAGGGAATGAGCAGTTCTTC.

The rearrangement joins TRBV27 to TRBJ2-7, with a possible D match to TRBD1 (6 bases). The CDR3 spans 15 residues. Trimming stripped 5 bases from V and 0 bases from J, with 14 bases between. Germline V gene data show CDR1 as MNHEY and CDR2 as SMNVEV (reference sequence). The DNA of the CDR3 is TGTGCCAGCAGTCGGCGACAGGCCTTCTCCTACGAGCAGTACTTC. Translated: CASSRRQAFSYEQYF.

The chain couples TRBV4-1 to TRBJ1-4; tentative D call: TRBD1 (6 bases). The germline V gene has CDR1 MGHRA and CDR2 YSYEKL. The CDR3 is 14 residues long. V lost 1 base to trimming and J lost 6 bases, with 9 bases between them. CDR3 loop: CASSQVQGDEKLFF. The CDR3 DNA sequence: TGCGCCAGCAGCCAAGTACAGGGAGATGAAAAACTGTTTTTT.

The chain couples TRBV19 to TRBJ2-7; 7 nucleotides agree with TRBD1. Germline trimming cut 4 bases from V and 3 bases from J; bases unmatched to any gene: 6. The CDR3 consists of 14 residues. In germline, CDR1 is LNHDA, CDR2 SQIVND (reference sequence). This CDR3 is CASSRTTGNYEQYF. CDR3 DNA sequence: TGTGCCAGTAGTAGGACGACAGGGAACTACGAGCAGTACTTC. The variable domain in full, completed from reference TRBV19 and TRBJ2-7, reads DGGITQSPKYLFRKEGQNVTLSCEQNLNHDAMYWYRQDPGQGLRLIYYSQIVNDFQKGDIAEGYSVSREKKESFPLTVTSAQKNPTAFYLCASSRTTGNYEQYFGPGTRLTVT.

This clone is termed medium-sized. The genes are TRBV11-2 and TRBJ1-3; D is ambiguous. The CDR3 contains 15 residues. The V and J ends lost 4 bases and 3 bases respectively, with 13 bases between them. Germline lookup yields CDR1 SGHAT and CDR2 FQNNGV. The CDR3 here is CASSSGTAGGNTIYF. The CDR3 DNA follows: TGTGCCAGCAGCTCGGGAACAGCGGGTGGAAACACCATATATTTT.

On this clone itself: Other DNA sequences from this sample encode an identical CDR3 as well. The chain employs TRBV5-1 and TRBJ1-3, with 7 bases that match TRBD1. The germline gives CDR1 SGHRS, CDR2 YFSETQ. The CDR3 is made up of 15 amino acids. Trimming at V came to 0 bases and at J to 3 bases, leaving 3 bases not matched to a gene. The CDR3 loop is CASSLEAGGGNTIYF. In DNA form, the CDR3 reads TGCGCCAGCAGCTTGGAGGCAGGGGGTGGAAACACCATATATTTT.

The V call is TRBV30, the J call TRBJ1-1; TRBD1 agrees at 7 bases. This CDR3 has 13 residues. In germline, CDR1 is GTSNPN, CDR2 SVGIG (reference sequence). The junction had 4 bases not matched to a gene; V was cut back by 2 bases and J by 4 bases. The CDR3 loop reads CAWSSGTVTEAFF. CDR3 DNA: TGTGCCTGGAGTTCTGGGACAGTCACTGAAGCTTTCTTT.

The chain couples TRBV5-1 to TRBJ1-6; 7 bases map to TRBD1. From germline, CDR1 is SGHRS and CDR2 YFSETQ. V lost 3 bases, J lost 10 bases, and 10 bases stayed unmatched. The CDR3 totals 15 residues. The chain's CDR3 is CASSSQQGGISPLHF. The CDR3 DNA is TGCGCCAGCAGCTCCCAGCAAGGGGGCATATCACCCCTCCACTTT.

This chain joins TRBV9 and TRBJ1-1, with a weak D call TRBD1 (5 bases). V lost 0 bases to trimming and J lost 3 bases, with 6 bases between them. Per the germline V gene, CDR1 is SGDLS and CDR2 is YYNGEE. The CDR3 covers 13 residues. CDR3 region: CASSVGGDTEAFF. The DNA for the CDR3 is TGTGCCAGCAGCGTAGGAGGGGACACTGAAGCTTTCTTT.

The V call is TRBV15, the J call TRBJ2-4, with 8 positions matching TRBD2. The germline CDR1 and CDR2 sequences are LNHNV and YYDKDF (reference sequence). The length of the CDR3 is 15 residues. The trim removed 0 bases at V and 7 bases at J, leaving 5 bases unmatched. The CDR3 spells CATSRDAGGMNIQYF. For the CDR3, the DNA is TGTGCCACCAGCAGAGATGCGGGGGGCATGAACATTCAGTACTTC.

As regards this clone: Other DNA sequences in the sample encode the same CDR3. V usage is TRBV5-6 and J usage is TRBJ1-2; TRBD1 matches at 9 bases. The CDR3 contains 13 residues. V lost 1 base, J lost 6 bases, and 1 base stayed unmatched. Germline loops: CDR1 SGHDT, CDR2 YYEEEE. The CDR3 nucleotides are TGTGCCAGCAGCTTGAGACAGGGGGATGGCTACACCTTC. This translates into CASSLRQGDGYTF.

The chain combines TRBV15 with TRBJ2-1; D possibly matches TRBD1 or TRBD2 (6 bases each). V was trimmed by 3 bases and J by 1 base, leaving 10 bases between them. Germline V CDR1 and CDR2: LNHNV, YYDKDF (reference sequence). The CDR3 runs to 15 residues. The CDR3 nucleotides read TGTGCCACCAGCAGGGGGGCGGGGTCCTACAATGAGCAGTTCTTC. Translated: CATSRGAGSYNEQFF. Supplemented by reference TRBV15 and TRBJ2-1, the full variable domain reads DAMVIQNPRYQVTQFGKPVTLSCSQTLNHNVMYWYQQKSSQAPKLLFHYYDKDFNNEADTPDNFQSRRPNTSFCFLDIRSPGLGDTAMYLCATSRGAGSYNEQFFGPGTRLTVL.

The table lists this clone with a few counts. The chain joins TRBV30 to TRBJ1-4; no clear D gene. The V and J ends lost 1 base and 6 bases respectively, with 12 bases between them. In germline, CDR1 is GTSNPN, CDR2 SVGIG (reference sequence). This CDR3 comprises 14 residues. In DNA form, the CDR3 reads TGTGCCTGGAGTGAGCCGGGCCAGCATGAAAAACTGTTTTTT. It encodes CAWSEPGQHEKLFF.

The rearrangement links TRBV11-3 to TRBJ1-1; D may be TRBD1 (5 bases). V lost 5 bases to trimming and J lost 5 bases, with 12 bases between them. The CDR3 length is 13 residues. Germline assignment: CDR1 SGHNT and CDR2 YENEEA. The CDR3 coding sequence is TGTGCCAGCAGCGGGGGTAGTGGGACTGAAGCTTTCTTT. This codes for CASSGGSGTEAFF.

This sequence joins TRBV19 and TRBJ1-1; the match to TRBD1 covers 7 bases. CDR1 LNHDA and CDR2 SQIVND come from the germline V gene (reference sequence). This CDR3 is 13 amino acids long. The V and J ends lost 5 bases and 11 bases, in that order; junction bases with no gene match: 11. CDR3 region: CASSAGQLMRAFF. The CDR3 region has the DNA TGTGCCAGTAGTGCGGGACAGTTGATGAGGGCTTTCTTT.

The chain is built from TRBV7-2 and TRBJ1-1; 9 bases align to TRBD1. The V and J ends lost 2 bases and 2 bases, in that order; junction bases with no gene match: 3. The V gene's germline CDR1 is SGHTA and CDR2 FQGNSA. The CDR3 extends over 15 amino acids. This CDR3 is CASSLMGQGNTEAFF. CDR3 nucleotides: TGTGCCAGCAGCTTAATGGGACAGGGAAACACTGAAGCTTTCTTT.

The chain employs TRBV7-8 and TRBJ2-3; 11 nucleotides align to TRBD2. The CDR3 loop spans 15 amino acids. Germline trimming cut 5 bases from V and 5 bases from J; bases unmatched to any gene: 6. The germline CDR1 and CDR2 sequences are SGHVS and FQNEAQ. The CDR3 loop reads CASSVTSGARDTQYF. The CDR3 coding sequence is TGTGCCAGCAGCGTGACTAGCGGGGCAAGAGATACGCAGTATTTT.

The genes are TRBV5-1 and TRBJ1-4; 10 bases align to TRBD1. Germline V gives CDR1 SGHRS, CDR2 YFSETQ. V was pared by 6 bases and J by 7 bases, with 6 bases of the junction left unmatched. This CDR3 region has 14 residues. For the CDR3, the DNA is TGCGCCAGCAAGATCCGGGACAGGGGTGAAAAACTGTTTTTT. Amino acid sequence: CASKIRDRGEKLFF.

V is TRBV2 and J is TRBJ1-2; D gene uncertain. With 4 bases removed from V and 0 bases from J, the gap between germline ends came to 9 bases. This CDR3 contains 14 residues. Per germline, CDR1 SNHLY and CDR2 FYNNEI. Here the CDR3 DNA reads TGTGCCAGCAGTGTTGCCGGTGCTAACTATGGCTACACCTTC. Translation gives CASSVAGANYGYTF.

The rearrangement links TRBV27 to TRBJ2-2; D gene uncertain. This CDR3 is 12 amino acids long. Germline V CDR1 and CDR2: MNHEY, SMNVEV (reference sequence). V was shortened by 6 bases and J by 4 bases, with 6 bases between the two germline ends. CDR3 nucleotide sequence: TGTGCCAGCAGCATGACCACCGGGGAGCTGTTTTTT. Its protein product is CASSMTTGELFF.

V is TRBV5-1 and J is TRBJ1-4, with D unclear. The CDR3 totals 15 residues. The germline gives CDR1 SGHRS, CDR2 YFSETQ. Trimming removed 4 bases at V and 2 bases at J, with 12 bases between. The CDR3 is CASSPSLATNEKLFF. CDR3 nucleotide sequence: TGCGCCAGCAGCCCGAGTCTTGCGACTAATGAAAAACTGTTTTTT.

This clone came up once. The chain recombines TRBV5-1 with TRBJ2-6; no clear D. In germline, CDR1 is SGHRS, CDR2 YFSETQ. V shed 1 base and J shed 4 bases, with 12 bases lying between them. The CDR3 runs 16 residues. CDR3 DNA: TGCGCCAGCAGCTTGACGGTCCTATCGGGGGCCAACGTCCTGACTTTC. This translates into CASSLTVLSGANVLTF. Combining the CDR3 with reference TRBV5-1 and TRBJ2-6 gives the whole variable domain KAGVTQTPRYLIKTRGQQVTLSCSPISGHRSVSWYQQTPGQGLQFLFEYFSETQRNKGNFPGRFSGRQFSNSRSEMNVSTLELGDSALYLCASSLTVLSGANVLTFGAGSRLTVL.

This chain connects TRBV25-1 to TRBJ2-3; D not certain. This CDR3 spans 14 amino acids. Trimming stripped 3 bases from V and 0 bases from J, with 7 bases between. Germline CDR1 MGHDK, CDR2 SYGVNS. The CDR3 coding sequence is TGTGCCAGCAGTGATGGGTCAAGCACAGATACGCAGTATTTT. Encoded protein: CASSDGSSTDTQYF.

The V and J genes are TRBV6-1 and TRBJ1-1, with D unresolved. This CDR3 is 13 amino acids long. With 8 bases removed from V and 1 base from J, the gap between germline ends came to 11 bases. The V gene's germline CDR1 is MNHNS and CDR2 SASEGT. Written as DNA, the CDR3 is TGTGCCAGCGCAAAGAACCGGAACACTGAAGCTTTCTTT. It specifies CASAKNRNTEAFF.